This is a list of T cell receptor beta chains from one sample in a study of monozygotic twins with inflammatory bowel disease. TCRdb reworked the 5' RACE reads into one entry per CDR3 protein, no DNA. The table counts 200,000 to 250,000 distinct CDR3 sequences; roughly 7.7% lies in the top ten. Specimen: blood. Receptors were obtained from a human donor with ulcerative colitis or Crohn's disease, or a healthy co-twin of an affected twin (not recorded which). CDR3s include the opening cysteine and the closing phenylalanine or tryptophan.

len: 14
v_gene: TRBV12-3/TRBV12-4
j_gene: TRBJ1-5
CDR3aa: CASSPDGGNQPQHF

len: 13
v_gene: TRBV5-1
j_gene: TRBJ2-1
CDR3aa: CASSSLAGDEQFF

len: 13
v_gene: TRBV7-2
j_gene: TRBJ2-7
CDR3aa: CASSARPVEEQYF

len: 16
v_gene: TRBV5-1
j_gene: TRBJ2-7
CDR3aa: CASSPAGFQGSYEQYF

len: 14
v_gene: TRBV5-1
j_gene: TRBJ2-7
CDR3aa: CASSYSGGAYEQYF

len: 14
v_gene: TRBV27
j_gene: TRBJ2-6
CDR3aa: CASSLRGGANVLTF

len: 14
v_gene: TRBV4-3
j_gene: TRBJ1-6
CDR3aa: CASSLGQTNSPLHF

len: 17
v_gene: TRBV10-3
j_gene: TRBJ2-7
CDR3aa: CAISESLGGTGFHEQYF

len: 16
v_gene: TRBV20-1
j_gene: TRBJ2-5
CDR3aa: CSARDWGQNRGETQYF

len: 15
v_gene: TRBV20-1
j_gene: TRBJ1-4
CDR3aa: CSAMETGDVREKLFF

len: 14
v_gene: TRBV7-9
j_gene: TRBJ2-5
CDR3aa: CASSPVGARETQYF

len: 13
v_gene: TRBV29-1
j_gene: TRBJ2-1
CDR3aa: CSVQDRLYNEQFF

len: 14
v_gene: TRBV20-1
j_gene: TRBJ1-3
CDR3aa: CSARAGGSGNTIYF

len: 15
v_gene: TRBV7-6
j_gene: TRBJ2-7
CDR3aa: CASSLRSRKEDEQYF

len: 14
v_gene: TRBV7-9
j_gene: TRBJ2-7
CDR3aa: CASSLAANSDEQYF

len: 15
v_gene: TRBV12-3/TRBV12-4
j_gene: TRBJ1-3
CDR3aa: CASSFGDSSGNTIYF

len: 14
v_gene: TRBV5-1
j_gene: TRBJ1-5
CDR3aa: CASSAGTGGQPQHF

len: 15
v_gene: TRBV6-1
j_gene: TRBJ2-7
CDR3aa: CASRFDLKGAYEQYF

len: 15
v_gene: TRBV2
j_gene: TRBJ2-3
CDR3aa: CASSGDRGSTDTQYF

len: 16
v_gene: TRBV7-9
j_gene: TRBJ2-1
CDR3aa: CASSSGGESSYNEQFF

len: 15
v_gene: TRBV5-1
j_gene: TRBJ1-6
CDR3aa: CASSIQTGTNSPLHF

len: 14
v_gene: TRBV9
j_gene: TRBJ2-3
CDR3aa: CASSVTGDTDTQYF

len: 17
v_gene: TRBV11-2
j_gene: TRBJ2-1
CDR3aa: CASSLRSRRGGYNEQFF

len: 14
v_gene: TRBV6-2/TRBV6-3
j_gene: TRBJ1-5
CDR3aa: CASRLRELNQPQHF

len: 12
v_gene: TRBV12-3/TRBV12-4
j_gene: TRBJ1-1
CDR3aa: CASSLRTIEAFF

len: 16
v_gene: TRBV14
j_gene: TRBJ1-1
CDR3aa: CASSHWTGTMNTEAFF

len: 15
v_gene: TRBV7-6
j_gene: TRBJ2-5
CDR3aa: CASSSPTGSQETQYF

len: 16
v_gene: TRBV10-3
j_gene: TRBJ2-1
CDR3aa: CAISERPSGGYNEQFF

len: 14
v_gene: TRBV27
j_gene: TRBJ2-1
CDR3aa: CASSLAPRSGEQFF

len: 21
v_gene: TRBV7-3
j_gene: TRBJ2-2
CDR3aa: CASSLTPLVGQGIRDTGELFF

len: 13
v_gene: TRBV5-1
j_gene: TRBJ2-7
CDR3aa: CASSLAADYEQYF

len: 14
v_gene: TRBV20-1
j_gene: TRBJ2-7
CDR3aa: CSASSLIASYEQYF

len: 16
v_gene: TRBV4-1
j_gene: TRBJ2-5
CDR3aa: CASSHLPGQVEETQYF

len: 17
v_gene: TRBV6-2/TRBV6-3
j_gene: TRBJ2-1
CDR3aa: CASNGLAGGPVYNEQFF

len: 14
v_gene: TRBV4-2
j_gene: TRBJ2-7
CDR3aa: CASSQDNGSYEQYF

len: 13
v_gene: TRBV7-3
j_gene: TRBJ2-1
CDR3aa: CASSLGRNNEQFF

len: 21
v_gene: TRBV7-9
j_gene: TRBJ2-2
CDR3aa: CASSSGKFKTSGGYNTGELFF

len: 12
v_gene: TRBV12-3/TRBV12-4
j_gene: TRBJ2-3
CDR3aa: CASSLYADTQYF

len: 15
v_gene: TRBV4-2
j_gene: TRBJ2-1
CDR3aa: CASSRLAGADNEQFF

len: 15
v_gene: TRBV12-3/TRBV12-4
j_gene: TRBJ1-4
CDR3aa: CASSLVGADNEKLFF

len: 13
v_gene: TRBV6-5
j_gene: TRBJ1-2
CDR3aa: CASSNPGGNGYTF